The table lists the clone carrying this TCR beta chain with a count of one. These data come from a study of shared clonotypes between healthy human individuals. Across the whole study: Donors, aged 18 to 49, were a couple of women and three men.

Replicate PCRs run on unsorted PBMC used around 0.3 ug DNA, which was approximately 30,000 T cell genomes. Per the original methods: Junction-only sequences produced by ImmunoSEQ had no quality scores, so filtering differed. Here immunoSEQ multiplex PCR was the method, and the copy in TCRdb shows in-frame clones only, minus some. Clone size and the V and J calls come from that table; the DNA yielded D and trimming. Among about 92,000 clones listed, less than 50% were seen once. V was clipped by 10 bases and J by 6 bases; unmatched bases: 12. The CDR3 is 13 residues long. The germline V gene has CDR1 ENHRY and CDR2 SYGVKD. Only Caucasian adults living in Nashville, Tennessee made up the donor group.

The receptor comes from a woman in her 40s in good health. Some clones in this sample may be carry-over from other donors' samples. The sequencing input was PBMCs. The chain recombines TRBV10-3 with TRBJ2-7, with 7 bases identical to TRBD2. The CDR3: CATLNGRPCEQYF. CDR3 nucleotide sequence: TGTGCCACCCTTAACGGGAGGCCATGCGAGCAGTACTTC.